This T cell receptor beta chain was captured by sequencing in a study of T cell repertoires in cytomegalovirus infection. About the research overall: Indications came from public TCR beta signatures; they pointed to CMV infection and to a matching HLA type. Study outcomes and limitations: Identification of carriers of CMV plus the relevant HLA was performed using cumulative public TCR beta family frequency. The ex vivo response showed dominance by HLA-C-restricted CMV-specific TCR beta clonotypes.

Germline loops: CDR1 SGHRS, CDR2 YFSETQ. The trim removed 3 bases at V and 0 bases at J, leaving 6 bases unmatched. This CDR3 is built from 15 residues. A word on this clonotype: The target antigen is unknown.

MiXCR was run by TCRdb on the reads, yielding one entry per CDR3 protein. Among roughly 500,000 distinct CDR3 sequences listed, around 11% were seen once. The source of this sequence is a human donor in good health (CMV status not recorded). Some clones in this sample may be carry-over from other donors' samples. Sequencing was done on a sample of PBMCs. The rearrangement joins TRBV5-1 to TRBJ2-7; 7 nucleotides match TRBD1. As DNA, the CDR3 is TGCGCCAGCAGCTCACCGGGACAGAGCTCCTACGAGCAGTACTTC. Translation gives CASSSPGQSSYEQYF. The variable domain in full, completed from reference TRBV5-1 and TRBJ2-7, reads KAGVTQTPRYLIKTRGQQVTLSCSPISGHRSVSWYQQTPGQGLQFLFEYFSETQRNKGNFPGRFSGRQFSNSRSEMNVSTLELGDSALYLCASSSPGQSSYEQYFGPGTRLTVT.